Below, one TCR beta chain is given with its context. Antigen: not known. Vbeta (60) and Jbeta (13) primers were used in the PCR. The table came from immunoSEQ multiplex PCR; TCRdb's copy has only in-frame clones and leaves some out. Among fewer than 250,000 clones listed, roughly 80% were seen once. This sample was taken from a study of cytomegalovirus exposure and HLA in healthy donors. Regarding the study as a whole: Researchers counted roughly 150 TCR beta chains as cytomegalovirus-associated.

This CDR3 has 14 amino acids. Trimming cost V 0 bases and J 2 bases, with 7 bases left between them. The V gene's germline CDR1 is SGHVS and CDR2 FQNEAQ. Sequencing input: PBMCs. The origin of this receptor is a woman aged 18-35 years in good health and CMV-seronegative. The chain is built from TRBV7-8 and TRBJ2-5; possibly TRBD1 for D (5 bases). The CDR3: CASSLARVQETQYF. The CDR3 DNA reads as TGTGCCAGCAGCTTAGCCAGGGTTCAAGAGACCCAGTACTTC.